The 12 T cell receptor beta chains below come from one sample, sequenced in a study of cytomegalovirus exposure and HLA in healthy donors. Sequencing was performed with immunoSEQ multiplex PCR; in TCRdb, only in-frame clones are kept and a portion is missing. The sample lists 150,000 to 200,000 clones; about 84% were seen once. Sequencing used PBMCs. These receptors were collected from a woman younger than 35 in good health and CMV-seronegative.

The rearrangement uses TRBV20-1 and TRBJ2-7; perhaps TRBD1 as D (5 bases). The germline V gene has CDR1 DFQATT and CDR2 SNEGSKA (reference sequence). Trimming removed 6 bases from V and 2 bases from J, with 8 bases in between. The CDR3 is made up of 11 amino acids. Here the CDR3 reads CSAVRAYEQYF. The CDR3 DNA is TGCAGTGCGGTCAGGGCCTACGAGCAGTACTTC.

This sequence joins TRBV11-3 and TRBJ2-7, with D perhaps TRBD2 (5 bases). Germline CDR1 is SGHNT and CDR2 is YENEEA. V gave up 2 bases and J gave up 5 bases, with 16 bases separating them. This CDR3 contains 15 residues. DNA of the CDR3: TGTGCCAGCAGCTTAAGAAATGGAGGTACGGACGAGCAGTACTTC. Amino acids: CASSLRNGGTDEQYF.

A few counts support this clone. The CDR3 region is CASSLGQQPQHF. The CDR3 coding sequence is TGTGCCAGCAGCTTAGGTCAACAGCCCCAGCATTTT. V is TRBV7-9 and J is TRBJ1-5; D call uncertain. V shed 1 base and J shed 7 bases, with 5 bases lying between them. This CDR3 spans 12 amino acids. Germline values: CDR1 SEHNR, CDR2 FQNEAQ (reference sequence). The full variable domain, rest sourced from reference TRBV7-9 and TRBJ1-5, is DTGVSQNPRHKITKRGQNVTFRCDPISEHNRLYWYRQTLGQGPEFLTYFQNEAQLEKSRLLSDRFSAERPKGSFSTLEIQRTEQGDSAMYLCASSLGQQPQHFGDGTRLSIL.

This clone was counted only a few times. J is TRBJ2-3 and V is TRBV5-1; D may be TRBD2 (5 bases). With 4 bases removed from V and 4 bases from J, the gap between germline ends came to 7 bases. This CDR3 is 12 amino acids long. Germline CDR1 is SGHRS and CDR2 is YFSETQ. The CDR3 DNA follows: TGCGCCAGCAGCCCGGAGGCAGATACGCAGTATTTT. It encodes CASSPEADTQYF.

The V call is TRBV27, the J call TRBJ2-1; possibly TRBD2 for D (5 bases). The CDR3 has 16 amino acids. Trimming cost V 2 bases and J 8 bases, with 19 bases left between them. Germline V lookup: CDR1 MNHEY, CDR2 SMNVEV (reference sequence). CDR3 in DNA: TGTGCCAGCAGTTTAGGCGGGCTAGCCACAATATATGAGCAGTTCTTC. This gives the protein CASSLGGLATIYEQFF.

The chain has TRBV5-1 and TRBJ1-1; D unclear. The V gene lost 2 bases and the J gene lost 6 bases, with 11 bases spanning the gap. The CDR3 totals 13 residues. Germline V gene lookup returns CDR1 SGHRS and CDR2 YFSETQ. The CDR3 bases are TGCGCCAGCAGCTTCCTGGGTGACTCTGAAGCTTTCTTT. Amino acids: CASSFLGDSEAFF.

The chain couples TRBV7-6 to TRBJ2-7; D possibly corresponds to TRBD2 (5 bases). V shed 1 base and J shed 0 bases, with 22 bases lying between them. The CDR3 extends over 19 amino acids. Germline V gene lookup returns CDR1 SGHVS and CDR2 FNYEAQ. CDR3 nucleotides: TGTGCCAGCAGCTTAGGCAGTTCCTCAGGTAGCGCCAGCTCCTACGAGCAGTACTTC. It is translated as CASSLGSSSGSASSYEQYF.

The V call is TRBV18, the J call TRBJ1-5; 7 bases agree with TRBD1. Germline loops: CDR1 KGHSH, CDR2 LQKENI. Trimming took 4 bases from V and 6 from J; bases not matched to a gene: 9. The CDR3 runs 15 residues. The CDR3 region is CASSHGTEFAQPQHF. CDR3 nucleotide sequence: TGTGCCAGCTCACACGGGACAGAGTTTGCTCAGCCCCAGCATTTT.

The CDR3 here is CASSLDVSSQNRAFF. In DNA form, the CDR3 reads TGCGCCAGCAGCTTGGATGTATCGAGCCAAAACCGAGCTTTCTTT. The J gene is TRBJ1-1, the V gene TRBV5-1; D not resolved. Between the trimmed V and J ends, which lost 0 bases and 10 bases, there was a span of 19 bases. This CDR3 contains 15 residues. The germline CDR1 and CDR2 sequences are SGHRS and YFSETQ.

The chain is built from TRBV10-3 and TRBJ2-3, with 11 positions matching TRBD2. Trimming at V came to 6 bases and at J to 0 bases, leaving 2 bases not matched to a gene. This CDR3 comprises 15 residues. From germline, CDR1 is ENHRY and CDR2 SYGVKD. The CDR3 is CAIRPSGGSTDTQYF. The CDR3 region has the DNA TGTGCCATCAGGCCTAGCGGGGGGAGCACAGATACGCAGTATTTT.

The CDR3 sequence: CASSLRTGSSDQPQHF. CDR3 DNA sequence: TGTGCCAGCAGCCTACGGACAGGGAGCTCCGATCAGCCCCAGCATTTT. The chain employs TRBV7-6 and TRBJ1-5, with TRBD1 identical over 8 bases. This CDR3 spans 16 amino acids. V dropped 5 bases and J dropped 5; count of bases not matched to a gene: 11. The V gene's germline CDR1 is SGHVS and CDR2 FNYEAQ.

The chain carries TRBV5-1 and TRBJ2-3; TRBD2 agrees at 10 bases. This CDR3 region has 16 residues. Germline lookup yields CDR1 SGHRS and CDR2 YFSETQ. Unmatched junction bases numbered 1, after V lost 0 bases and J lost 0 bases. In DNA form, the CDR3 reads TGCGCCAGCAGCTTGGGGGGACTAGCGAGCACAGATACGCAGTATTTT. Translating gives CASSLGGLASTDTQYF.